The 19 T cell receptor beta chains presented below share a single source sample, sequenced in a study of cytomegalovirus exposure and HLA in healthy donors. PCR involved 60 Vbeta and 13 Jbeta primers. The data were produced by immunoSEQ multiplex PCR, yet TCRdb's version contains in-frame clones alone and is incomplete. The sample yields more than 90,000 clones, around 76% seen once. The sample comprised PBMCs. These receptors originate from a man aged 50 to 59 in good health and CMV-seropositive.

The chain has TRBV7-6 and TRBJ1-5; TRBD1 agrees at 10 bases. The CDR3 runs to 15 residues. With V trimmed by 3 bases and J by 7 bases, 6 bases remained unmatched. Germline V lookup: CDR1 SGHVS, CDR2 FNYEAQ. The CDR3 sequence: CASSLGQGLEQPQHF. In nucleotides, the CDR3 is TGTGCCAGCAGCTTGGGACAGGGGCTGGAGCAGCCCCAGCATTTT.

The chain uses TRBV7-9 and TRBJ2-5, with 8 bases aligning to TRBD1. Germline CDR1 is SEHNR and CDR2 is FQNEAQ (reference sequence). The trim removed 5 bases at V and 4 bases at J, leaving 15 bases unmatched. The CDR3 has 17 amino acids. CDR3: CASSRRRDRGVGETQYF. CDR3 coding DNA: TGTGCCAGCAGCCGGCGGAGAGACAGGGGCGTAGGAGAGACCCAGTACTTC.

The CDR3 protein is CASVWGQLQETQYF. The CDR3 DNA is TGTGCCAGTGTATGGGGACAGCTCCAAGAGACCCAGTACTTC. This chain links TRBV6-1 with TRBJ2-5; 7 bases map to TRBD1. The CDR3 runs 14 residues. Trimming took 9 bases from V and 1 from J; bases not matched to a gene: 8. Germline assignment: CDR1 MNHNS and CDR2 SASEGT.

The chain joins TRBV28 to TRBJ1-3; 7 bases map to TRBD1. Germline-derived CDR1 and CDR2 are MDHEN and SYDVKM. The V segment lost 5 bases and the J segment 0 bases; nucleotides outside the gene matches: 7. There are 16 residues in the CDR3. This CDR3 is CASSPTGVYSGNTIYF. CDR3 DNA sequence: TGTGCCAGCAGTCCCACAGGGGTCTACTCTGGAAACACCATATATTTT.

This clone was seen once. The chain carries TRBV19 and TRBJ2-2; D possibly corresponds to TRBD1 (5 bases). The V and J ends lost 6 bases and 0 bases respectively, with 11 bases between them. This CDR3 contains 15 residues. Germline CDR1 and CDR2: LNHDA and SQIVND (reference sequence). CDR3 sequence: CASRTVSANTGELFF. CDR3 sequence (DNA): TGTGCCAGTAGGACAGTAAGCGCGAACACCGGGGAGCTGTTTTTT. Using reference TRBV19 and TRBJ2-2 for the parts outside the CDR3, the full variable domain is DGGITQSPKYLFRKEGQNVTLSCEQNLNHDAMYWYRQDPGQGLRLIYYSQIVNDFQKGDIAEGYSVSREKKESFPLTVTSAQKNPTAFYLCASRTVSANTGELFFGEGSRLTVL.

The chain is built from TRBV7-9 and TRBJ2-7; D is perhaps TRBD2 (6 bases). This CDR3 has 14 residues. CDR1 and CDR2 from the germline V gene are SEHNR and FQNEAQ (reference sequence). Trimming removed 6 bases at V and 4 bases at J, with 16 bases between. CDR3 residues: CASSPVNGGYEQYF. CDR3 bases: TGTGCCAGCAGTCCAGTTAACGGGGGTTACGAGCAGTACTTC.

The chain carries TRBV5-1 and TRBJ2-5; D is perhaps TRBD2 (6 bases). The CDR3 runs to 17 residues. CDR1 and CDR2 from the germline V gene are SGHRS and YFSETQ. The V end was cut by 4 bases, the J end by 1 base, with 20 bases between. This CDR3 reads CASSPVGGAALQETQYF. The CDR3 coding sequence is TGCGCCAGCAGCCCGGTCGGGGGAGCGGCGCTCCAAGAGACCCAGTACTTC.

The chain employs TRBV7-2 and TRBJ2-1, with 13 bases lining up with TRBD2. This CDR3 contains 16 residues. The junction had 4 bases not matched to a gene; V was cut back by 2 bases and J by 6 bases. Germline V lookup: CDR1 SGHTA, CDR2 FQGNSA. CDR3 nucleotides: TGTGCCAGCAGCTTACTGGGACTAGCGGGGTCCAATGAGCAGTTCTTC. This encodes CASSLLGLAGSNEQFF.

This chain joins TRBV2 and TRBJ2-5; D unresolved. Germline V gene data show CDR1 as SNHLY and CDR2 as FYNNEI. V lost 8 bases, J lost 5 bases, and 18 bases lay in between. This CDR3 is 14 amino acids long. CDR3 DNA sequence: TGTGCCAGCTGTTCAGGTCACAATGGCGAGACCCAGTACTTC. Protein: CASCSGHNGETQYF.

This clone turned up a few times. This chain links TRBV5-1 with TRBJ2-2; D is unresolved. The ends were cut back, 6 bases at V and 0 bases at J, with 12 bases in the middle. The V gene's germline CDR1 is SGHRS and CDR2 YFSETQ. CDR3 length equals 15 residues. CDR3 loop: CASMYSTTNTGELFF. The CDR3 DNA sequence: TGCGCCAGCATGTACTCTACGACGAACACCGGGGAGCTGTTTTTT.

This clone was picked up a small number of times. The chain is built from TRBV9 and TRBJ1-5; the D gene is possibly TRBD1 (5 bases). CDR1 is SGDLS and CDR2 is YYNGEE in the germline V gene. With 3 bases removed from V and 4 bases from J, the gap between germline ends came to 11 bases. This CDR3 comprises 14 residues. CDR3 bases: TGTGCCAGCAGCGAGGCAGGGTCAAATCAGCCCCAGCATTTT. Its translation is CASSEAGSNQPQHF.

CDR3 DNA: TGTGCCAGCAGCCCAACCGACAGGGTCGGCTATGGCTACACCTTC. It codes for CASSPTDRVGYGYTF. The chain uses TRBV7-6 and TRBJ1-2; 7 positions agree with TRBD1. The CDR3 contains 15 residues. The germline V gene has CDR1 SGHVS and CDR2 FNYEAQ. J was trimmed by 4 bases and V by 5 bases; bases with no gene match: 10.

This clone was seen only a few times. The V call is TRBV13, the J call TRBJ2-7; possible D gene TRBD1, 7 bases. There are 15 residues in the CDR3. Germline CDR1 and CDR2: PRHDT and FYEKMQ (reference sequence). Trimming removed 4 bases at V and 2 bases at J, with 15 bases between. The DNA for the CDR3 is TGTGCCAGCAGCTCCGGGGGCCAGGGGGCCTACGAGCAGTACTTC. Its protein is CASSSGGQGAYEQYF.

The chain recombines TRBV2 with TRBJ2-1; 8 nucleotides match TRBD2. From germline, CDR1 is SNHLY and CDR2 FYNNEI. Trimming at V came to 7 bases and at J to 2 bases, leaving 4 bases not matched to a gene. The CDR3 runs to 14 residues. CDR3 region: CASTLAGAYNEQFF. DNA for the CDR3: TGTGCCAGCACCCTAGCGGGCGCCTACAATGAGCAGTTCTTC.

V is TRBV28 and J is TRBJ1-4; a weak D match, TRBD1 (5 bases). The V end was cut by 3 bases, the J end by 0 bases, with 8 bases between. Looked up from germline, CDR1 is MDHEN and CDR2 is SYDVKM. This CDR3 region has 15 residues. DNA for the CDR3: TGTGCCAGCAGTTTGCAGGGTTCAACTAATGAAAAACTGTTTTTT. Its translation is CASSLQGSTNEKLFF. Variable domain in full (rest from reference TRBV28 and TRBJ1-4): DVKVTQSSRYLVKRTGEKVFLECVQDMDHENMFWYRQDPGLGLRLIYFSYDVKMKEKGDIPEGYSVSREKKERFSLILESASTNQTSMYLCASSLQGSTNEKLFFGSGTQLSVL.

The rearrangement joins TRBV29-1 to TRBJ2-1; TRBD2 matches at 10 bases. The CDR3 runs 11 residues. Trimming removed 7 bases from V and 8 bases from J; junction bases left unmatched: 2. The germline V gene encodes CDR1 SQVTM and CDR2 ANQGSEA. CDR3 sequence reads: CSALAGDEQFF. CDR3 in DNA: TGCAGCGCTCTAGCGGGAGATGAGCAGTTCTTC.

The chain combines TRBV21-1 with TRBJ2-5; TRBD1 reflects the table's D call only, with no check against the DNA. TRBV21-1 is labeled a pseudogene. The CDR3 sequence is 17 residues long. DNA of the CDR3: TGTGCCAGCAGCAAAAGGAGGAAGGGGGCATATCAAGAGACCCAGTACTTC. Translated, it gives CASSKRRKGAYQETQYF.

The rearrangement links TRBV7-9 to TRBJ2-3; D is ambiguous. This CDR3 has 13 amino acids. The V gene's germline CDR1 is SEHNR and CDR2 FQNEAQ (reference sequence). V was pared by 5 bases and J by 3 bases, with 9 bases between. CDR3 sequence reads: CASSRLTTDTQYF. For the CDR3, the DNA is TGTGCCAGCAGCCGTTTGACTACAGATACGCAGTATTTT.

The chain is built from TRBV4-3 and TRBJ2-7, with 7 bases matching TRBD1. V was clipped by 5 bases and J by 2 bases; unmatched bases: 9. Germline V CDR1 and CDR2: LGHNA, YSLEER. The CDR3 runs to 15 residues. The CDR3 sequence: CASSGRGGQTYEQYF. As DNA, the CDR3 is TGCGCCAGCAGCGGGAGAGGGGGCCAAACCTACGAGCAGTACTTC.